A selection of T cell receptor beta chains follows, all from one sample in a study of beta chain features in type 1 diabetes. Here immunoSEQ multiplex PCR was the method, and the copy in TCRdb shows in-frame clones only, minus some. The sample records 150,000 to 200,000 clones, roughly 59% being singletons. Sequences were obtained from naive CD4+ T cells from blood. The source is a man aged 25 to 45 with type 1 diabetes. CDR3s include the opening cysteine and the closing phenylalanine or tryptophan. Each record gives: V gene, D gene, J gene, clone size, CDR3 protein, CDR3 DNA. The D gene is left open where the match is weak. Size values are once, few and many counts, or a class for expanded clones, and some rows have none.

TRBV13,NA,TRBJ2-7,NA,CASSLRGNYEQYF,TGTGCCAGCAGCTTAAGGGGGAACTACGAGCAGTACTTC
TRBV5-1,TRBD1,TRBJ2-3,few,CASSSEDRASRYF,TGCGCCAGCAGCTCAGAGGACAGGGCCTCTAGGTATTTT
TRBV11-2,NA,TRBJ2-6,NA,CASSLVVSGANVLTF,TGTGCCAGCAGCTTAGTAGTCTCTGGGGCCAACGTCCTGACTTTC
TRBV7-2,NA,TRBJ2-4,NA,CASSFEGYIQYF,TGTGCCAGCAGCTTCGAGGGGTACATTCAGTACTTC
TRBV4-3,TRBD1,TRBJ1-6,few,CASSPQGQSSPLHF,TGCGCCAGCAGCCCTCAGGGACAGTCTTCACCCCTCCACTTT
TRBV19,NA,TRBJ2-3,NA,CASKWGPNTDTQYF,TGTGCCAGTAAATGGGGACCGAACACAGATACGCAGTATTTT
TRBV1,NA,TRBJ1-2,NA,CTSSQPARDRGNGYTF,TGCACCAGCAGCCAACCAGCCCGGGACAGGGGTAACGGCTACACCTTC
TRBV23-1,NA,TRBJ2-1,NA,CASSQSRQGRTYNEQFF,TGCGCCAGCAGTCAATCGCGCCAGGGGAGGACCTACAATGAGCAGTTCTTC
TRBV29-1,NA,TRBJ1-4,NA,CSVEDEGSGNEKLFF,TGCAGCGTTGAAGATGAAGGGTCGGGTAATGAAAAACTGTTTTTT
TRBV18,TRBD1,TRBJ1-6,once,CASSPPAGGNSPLHF,TGTGCCAGCTCACCACCCGCAGGGGGAAATTCACCCCTCCACTTT
TRBV2,TRBD1,TRBJ2-7,NA,CASTTQGVLYEQYF,TGTGCCAGCACCACACAGGGGGTGTTATACGAGCAGTACTTC
TRBV9,NA,TRBJ2-1,NA,CASSVLSGDNEQFF,TGTGCCAGCAGCGTATTGTCCGGGGACAATGAGCAGTTCTTC
TRBV28,NA,TRBJ2-2,NA,CASTQGNRNGELFF,TGTGCCAGCACACAGGGAAACCGAAACGGGGAGCTGTTTTTT
TRBV9,TRBD1,TRBJ2-5,few,CASSAWDREQETQYF,TGTGCCAGCAGCGCCTGGGACAGGGAGCAAGAGACCCAGTACTTC
TRBV7-2,NA,TRBJ2-3,few,CASSWVAARTDTQYF,TGTGCCAGCAGCTGGGTGGCCGCGCGCACAGATACGCAGTATTTT
TRBV29-1,NA,TRBJ1-2,NA,CSVAGPYGYTF,TGCAGCGTTGCGGGCCCTTATGGCTACACCTTC
TRBV4-3,NA,TRBJ1-4,NA,CASSQDHRSNEKLFF,TGCGCCAGCAGCCAAGATCACAGGTCCAATGAAAAACTGTTTTTT
TRBV5-1,NA,TRBJ2-3,NA,CASSLGTVLTDTQYF,TGCGCCAGCAGCTTGGGGACAGTACTCACAGATACGCAGTATTTT
TRBV20-1,NA,TRBJ2-7,few,CSAPRAYEQYF,TGCAGTGCCCCCCGGGCCTACGAGCAGTACTTC
TRBV2,TRBD1,TRBJ1-6,NA,CASSEWDRGNSPLHF,TGTGCCAGCAGTGAGTGGGACAGGGGGAATTCACCCCTCCACTTT
TRBV5-1,TRBD2,TRBJ2-3,NA,CASSLGLAESTDTQYF,TGCGCCAGCAGCTTGGGACTAGCGGAGAGCACAGATACGCAGTATTTT
TRBV5-6,TRBD1,TRBJ2-6,few,CASSSGTGVAGANVLTF,TGTGCCAGCAGCTCCGGGACAGGTGTTGCTGGGGCCAACGTCCTGACTTTC
TRBV7-8,NA,TRBJ2-7,NA,CASSLLSPLGRSSYEQYF,TGTGCCAGCAGCTTACTCAGTCCCCTAGGACGGAGCTCCTACGAGCAGTACTTC
TRBV20-1,NA,TRBJ1-1,NA,CSARDTEAFF,TGCAGTGCTAGAGACACTGAAGCTTTCTTT
TRBV28,TRBD1,TRBJ2-3,NA,CASSLSGGTQYF,TGTGCCAGCAGTCTCTCAGGGGGCACGCAGTATTTT
TRBV30,NA,TRBJ1-1,NA,CAWSPITGYSEAFF,TGTGCCTGGAGTCCGATCACGGGCTACTCTGAAGCTTTCTTT
TRBV9,NA,TRBJ2-6,NA,CASSSAGTGANVLTF,TGTGCCAGCAGCTCCGCGGGGACGGGGGCCAACGTCCTGACTTTC
TRBV5-6,NA,TRBJ1-2,NA,CASSLTGTNNYGYTF,TGTGCCAGCAGCCTAACCGGGACCAATAACTATGGCTACACCTTC
TRBV29-1,TRBD2,TRBJ2-1,NA,CSVSKTSGGHRDEQFF,TGCAGCGTTTCGAAGACTAGCGGGGGGCATAGAGATGAGCAGTTCTTC
TRBV15,NA,TRBJ2-2,NA,CATSRDGDRATGELFF,TGTGCCACCAGCAGAGATGGGGATAGGGCCACCGGGGAGCTGTTTTTT
TRBV2,NA,TRBJ1-2,NA,CASTENYGYTF,TGTGCCAGTACGGAAAACTATGGCTACACCTTC
TRBV29-1,NA,TRBJ2-1,few,CSGGLYNEQFF,TGCAGCGGGGGCCTCTACAATGAGCAGTTCTTC
TRBV7-9,TRBD1,TRBJ2-5,once,CASSHDRGLWETQYF,TGTGCCAGCAGCCACGACAGGGGTCTATGGGAGACCCAGTACTTC
TRBV25-1,TRBD2,TRBJ2-5,once,CASSGERGKETQYF,TGTGCCAGCAGTGGCGAGCGGGGGAAAGAGACCCAGTACTTC
TRBV4-1,TRBD1,TRBJ1-4,NA,CASSQDPRDRGEKLFF,TGCGCCAGCAGCCAAGATCCTAGGGACAGGGGCGAAAAACTGTTTTTT
TRBV5-1,TRBD2,TRBJ2-3,NA,CASSSPGLGADTQYF,TGCGCCAGCAGCTCTCCGGGACTAGGAGCAGATACGCAGTATTTT
TRBV7-2,TRBD1,TRBJ2-4,once,CASRTGIGVDIQYF,TGTGCCAGCAGGACAGGGATAGGGGTGGACATTCAGTACTTC
TRBV7-9,NA,TRBJ1-1,NA,CASSLGRMNTEAFF,TGTGCCAGCAGCTTGGGCAGAATGAACACTGAAGCTTTCTTT
TRBV9,NA,TRBJ2-3,NA,CASSVSTDTQYF,TGTGCCAGCAGCGTTAGCACAGATACGCAGTATTTT
TRBV29-1,NA,TRBJ2-2,NA,CSVGVLSENTGELFF,TGCAGCGTTGGAGTTCTGTCAGAGAACACCGGGGAGCTGTTTTTT
TRBV5-1,NA,TRBJ1-4,NA,CASSERTANEKLFF,TGCGCCAGCAGTGAAAGGACAGCGAATGAAAAACTGTTTTTT
TRBV30,NA,TRBJ2-5,NA,CAWKGGGETQYF,TGTGCCTGGAAAGGCGGAGGGGAGACCCAGTACTTC
TRBV4-3,NA,TRBJ2-7,NA,CASSQDRQSYEQYF,TGCGCCAGCAGCCAAGATAGGCAGTCGTACGAGCAGTACTTC